This T cell receptor (beta chain) originates from a study of human T cells and chemical hapten exposure. Study-level information: 2% DPC applied to an approximately 2 cm by approximately 2 cm arm area sensitized donors. Patch tests put 0.01% DPC on the upper back, and the results were checked at 6 days. Study-level results: Donors, who had alopecia, may show an immune response that differs from healthy people's.

Specified time point: patch test 1, 2 weeks after DPC sensitization. The treatment here: therapeutic diphenylcyclopropenone sensitization with weekly scalp DPC. Investigators collected blood before applying each patch test. TCRdb analysed the RACE reads with MiXCR anew, one entry per CDR3 protein. This table holds around 120,000 distinct CDR3 sequences, around 15% found once. Germline V lookup: CDR1 SGHTA, CDR2 FQGNSA. The CDR3 covers 15 residues. Trimming removed 6 bases at V and 5 bases at J, with 18 bases between. Of note for this clonotype: The target antigen is unknown.

The receptor was isolated from a man between 18 and 29 years old with alopecia areata. Some clones in this sample may be carry-over from other donors' samples. The material was whole blood, obtained in connection with sensitization to the hapten diphenylcyclopropenone (DPC). The chain is built from TRBV7-2 and TRBJ2-3; D perhaps matches TRBD2 (6 bases). This CDR3 is CASSRGGMGRDTQYF. The CDR3, as DNA: TGTGCCAGCAGTAGGGGAGGAATGGGTAGAGATACGCAGTATTTT.